Listed here are 20 T cell receptor beta chains from one sample, sequenced in a study of T cell responses to AZD1222 COVID-19 vaccine. Clones were sequenced by immunoSEQ multiplex PCR, and TCRdb holds only the in-frame ones, with some missing. The table includes tens of thousands of clones, roughly 88% detected once. The input for sequencing was peripheral blood, taken on day 0 of AZD1222 vaccination. The source is an adult in good health.

The chain joins TRBV2 to TRBJ2-2; D may be TRBD2 (6 bases). Trimming removed 8 bases at V and 7 bases at J, with 17 bases between. The CDR3 has 14 residues. Per the germline V gene, CDR1 is SNHLY and CDR2 is FYNNEI. CDR3 DNA sequence: TGTGCCAGCCAACTTAAAATTAGCGGCGGGGAGCTGTTTTTT. Amino acid sequence: CASQLKISGGELFF.

This sequence joins TRBV2 and TRBJ1-1, with D unclear. This CDR3 region has 13 residues. Trimming cost V 3 bases and J 1 base, with 6 bases left between them. Per germline, CDR1 SNHLY and CDR2 FYNNEI. The chain's CDR3 is CASSEGPNTEAFF. CDR3 DNA: TGTGCCAGCAGTGAGGGCCCGAACACTGAAGCTTTCTTT.

The CDR3 DNA reads as TGTGCCAGCAGTTATCCTGGACCCACAGATACGCAGTATTTT. Amino acids: CASSYPGPTDTQYF. The rearrangement links TRBV6-2 or TRBV6-3 to TRBJ2-3; D is unclear. The length of the CDR3 is 14 residues. Germline values: CDR1 MNHEY, CDR2 SVGEGT. Trimming took off 3 bases at V and 2 bases at J, with 9 bases between the two ends.

J is TRBJ2-1 and V is TRBV6-6; D unclear. The CDR3 length is 16 residues. The V end lost 5 bases, the J end lost 5 bases, and 19 bases lay between the germline ends. Germline CDR1 MNHNY, CDR2 SVGAGI (reference sequence). CDR3 sequence (DNA): TGTGCCAGCAGTAGCGAACGTCAGTTGATAGACAATGAGCAGTTCTTC. Its protein product is CASSSERQLIDNEQFF.

This chain joins TRBV19 and TRBJ1-5, with D possibly matching TRBD1 (5 bases). There are 16 residues in the CDR3. CDR1 and CDR2 from the germline V gene are LNHDA and SQIVND (reference sequence). V was clipped by 6 bases and J by 2 bases, with 17 bases between them. Here the CDR3 reads CASSPQGMRGNQPQHF. Here the CDR3 DNA reads TGTGCCAGTAGCCCCCAGGGAATGAGGGGCAATCAGCCCCAGCATTTT.

The chain employs TRBV7-9 and TRBJ2-1; TRBD2 aligns across 11 bases. This CDR3 has 16 amino acids. The V segment lost 4 bases and the J segment 2 bases; nucleotides outside the gene matches: 4. In germline, CDR1 is SEHNR, CDR2 FQNEAQ (reference sequence). The DNA of the CDR3 is TGTGCCAGCAGCTCACTAGCGGGAGCCCCCTACAATGAGCAGTTCTTC. Protein: CASSSLAGAPYNEQFF.

The chain combines TRBV10-2 with TRBJ2-3; perhaps TRBD1 as D (6 bases). Looked up from germline, CDR1 is WSHSY and CDR2 is SAAADI. The V end was cut by 0 bases, the J end by 0 bases, with 19 bases between. This CDR3 contains 19 residues. Here the CDR3 DNA reads TGCGCCAGCAGTGAGTCAAGGGGGAGTGGCTTTTATAGCACAGATACGCAGTATTTT. Translating it yields CASSESRGSGFYSTDTQYF.

This chain connects TRBV6-1 to TRBJ1-5; no clear D. Trimming took off 0 bases at V and 7 bases at J, with 16 bases between the two ends. Germline V gives CDR1 MNHNS, CDR2 SASEGT. This CDR3 has 16 amino acids. CDR3 DNA: TGTGCCAGCAGTGAAGCGCTTCTGGCAGGCATACAGCCCCAGCATTTT. Amino acids: CASSEALLAGIQPQHF.

V is TRBV3-1 (or the pseudogene TRBV3-2) and J is TRBJ2-1; the D gene is possibly TRBD1 (6 bases). CDR3 length: 15 residues. V was pared by 2 bases and J by 3 bases, with 11 bases between. From germline, CDR1 is LGHDT and CDR2 YNNKEL (reference sequence). The CDR3 loop reads CASSQPRGIYNEQFF. The DNA of the CDR3 is TGTGCCAGCAGCCAACCCAGGGGTATCTACAATGAGCAGTTCTTC.

V and J are TRBV18 and TRBJ1-1; D is perhaps TRBD1 (6 bases). The length of the CDR3 is 15 residues. The ends were cut back, 2 bases at V and 1 base at J, with 11 bases in the middle. In germline, CDR1 is KGHSH, CDR2 LQKENI. The CDR3 sequence is CASSPFGGSNTEAFF. The CDR3 bases are TGTGCCAGCTCACCATTCGGGGGCTCGAACACTGAAGCTTTCTTT.

This chain links TRBV12-3 or TRBV12-4 with TRBJ2-2; 7 bases are shared with TRBD2. The CDR3 is 13 residues long. The ends lost 3 bases at V and 6 bases at J; junction bases unmatched: 1. CDR3 region: CASSFGGAGELFF. As DNA, the CDR3 is TGTGCCAGCAGTTTTGGGGGGGCCGGGGAGCTGTTTTTT.

The rearrangement links TRBV4-1 to TRBJ2-1; D unresolved. The V and J ends lost 4 bases and 1 base respectively, with 11 bases between them. The V gene's germline CDR1 is MGHRA and CDR2 YSYEKL. CDR3 size: 15 residues. The DNA of the CDR3 is TGCGCCAGCAGCCTTCGACCCGGATCCTACAATGAGCAGTTCTTC. Its protein is CASSLRPGSYNEQFF.

The genes are TRBV7-3 and TRBJ1-1; a possible D gene is TRBD1 (6 bases). The CDR3 is 13 residues long. Looked up from germline, CDR1 is SGHTA and CDR2 is FQGTGA. The V end lost 5 bases, the J end lost 1 base, and 8 bases lay between the germline ends. The CDR3 protein is CASSAGQNTEAFF. In DNA form, the CDR3 reads TGTGCCAGCAGCGCGGGACAGAACACTGAAGCTTTCTTT. Combining the CDR3 with reference TRBV7-3 and TRBJ1-1 gives the whole variable domain GAGVSQTPSNKVTEKGKYVELRCDPISGHTALYWYRQSLGQGPEFLIYFQGTGAADDSGLPNDRFFAVRPEGSVSTLKIQRTERGDSAVYLCASSAGQNTEAFFGQGTRLTVV.

The rearrangement joins TRBV18 to TRBJ2-7; 12 bases are shared with TRBD1. Trimming cost V 4 bases and J 7 bases; bases outside gene matches: 5. The CDR3 length is 14 residues. The germline gives CDR1 KGHSH, CDR2 LQKENI. The CDR3 is CASSLGQGAWEQYF. The CDR3 bases are TGTGCCAGCTCACTGGGACAGGGGGCGTGGGAGCAGTACTTC.

The gene calls are TRBV24-1 and TRBJ2-5; tentatively, D is TRBD2 (6 bases). Germline CDR1 KGHDR, CDR2 SFDVKD. The CDR3 is 15 residues long. Trimming pared 1 base from V and 4 bases from J, leaving 12 bases between. CDR3 nucleotide sequence: TGTGCCACCAGTGATTTCGGGGGAAAGGGAGAGACCCAGTACTTC. It translates to CATSDFGGKGETQYF.

This chain joins TRBV29-1 and TRBJ1-1; 7 bases line up with TRBD1. Germline V lookup: CDR1 SQVTM, CDR2 ANQGSEA. This CDR3 spans 13 amino acids. The J segment lost 4 bases and the V segment lost 5 bases, leaving 7 bases of the junction unmatched. This CDR3 is CSVMTGQGTEAFF. The CDR3, as DNA: TGCAGCGTTATGACAGGGCAGGGCACTGAAGCTTTCTTT.

This clone was seen just once. V is TRBV5-1 and J is TRBJ1-2; weak D call: TRBD1 (6 bases). V was shortened by 0 bases and J by 5 bases, with 14 bases between the two germline ends. This CDR3 comprises 15 residues. CDR1 is SGHRS, CDR2 YFSETQ, per germline. The CDR3 DNA sequence: TGCGCCAGCAGCTTGGCCTCGGGGGCCGGGTATGGCTACACCTTC. This sequence encodes CASSLASGAGYGYTF.

The chain is built from TRBV5-8 and TRBJ1-1, with a tentative D call TRBD1 (6 bases). V was pared by 4 bases and J by 5 bases, with 21 bases between. This CDR3 comprises 16 residues. Germline lookup yields CDR1 SGHTS and CDR2 YDEGEE. CDR3 bases: TGTGCCAGCAGCGGGGGGGCGGTTCACGGAGCTACTGAAGCTTTCTTT. Encoded protein: CASSGGAVHGATEAFF.

This rearrangement joins TRBV5-4 to TRBJ2-5; 8 nucleotides align to TRBD1. This CDR3 comprises 15 residues. Trimming removed 4 bases from V and 1 base from J; junction bases left unmatched: 6. Germline CDR1 and CDR2: SGHNT and YYREEE (reference sequence). The CDR3, as DNA: TGTGCCAGCAGCCTAGGGACAGGTACCCAAGAGACCCAGTACTTC. Translated: CASSLGTGTQETQYF. Complete variable domain (other parts from reference TRBV5-4 and TRBJ2-5): ETGVTQSPTHLIKTRGQQVTLRCSSQSGHNTVSWYQQALGQGPQFIFQYYREEENGRGNFPPRFSGLQFPNYSSELNVNALELDDSALYLCASSLGTGTQETQYFGPGTRLLVL.

The rearrangement links TRBV11-2 to TRBJ2-1, with TRBD2 identical over 11 bases. There are 15 residues in the CDR3. In germline, CDR1 is SGHAT, CDR2 FQNNGV. Germline trimming cut 1 base from V and 5 bases from J; bases unmatched to any gene: 1. The CDR3 protein is CASSLVAGGDNEQFF. In nucleotides, the CDR3 is TGTGCCAGCAGCTTAGTAGCGGGAGGGGACAATGAGCAGTTCTTC.